The clone carrying this T cell receptor (beta chain) was seen many times. Amplified TCR beta CDR3 regions came from RNA transcripts. First-round RT-PCR of the TCR CDR3 relied on the HTBI primer set. MiXCR, applied by TCRdb to the multiplex PCR reads, yields one record per CDR3 protein. The sample comprises about 350,000 distinct CDR3 sequences, approximately 15% of which are singletons, and around 23% rests with the top ten. Clinical symptoms, serum thyroxine, TRAb, thyroid ultrasound and orbital computed tomography informed diagnoses. The sample belongs to a study of T cells in Graves' hyperthyroidism and ophthalmopathy. Germline V gene sequence: CDR1 SGHAT, CDR2 FQNNGV. V lost 5 bases and J lost 3, with 19 bases in between. The CDR3 has 16 amino acids.

The source is a woman under 40 with Graves' hyperthyroidism. Sequencing input: blood. The chain carries TRBV11-2 and TRBJ2-5; D is undetermined. CDR3 residues: CASSPIPYSSKETQYF. In DNA form, the CDR3 reads TGTGCCAGCAGCCCTATCCCCTATAGCTCGAAAGAGACCCAGTACTTC. Combining the CDR3 with reference TRBV11-2 and TRBJ2-5 gives the whole variable domain EAGVAQSPRYKIIEKRQSVAFWCNPISGHATLYWYQQILGQGPKLLIQFQNNGVVDDSQLPKDRFSAERLKGVDSTLKIQPAKLEDSAVYLCASSPIPYSSKETQYFGPGTRLLVL.